The 27 T cell receptor beta chains listed next were all sequenced from one sample in a study of T cell repertoires in cytomegalovirus infection. TCRdb itself ran the reads through MiXCR, one entry per CDR3 protein. The sample includes 200,000 to 300,000 distinct CDR3 sequences, roughly 10% seen only once; the top ten take approximately 16%. Sequences were obtained from PBMCs. The source is a human donor in good health (CMV status not recorded). Some clones in this sample may be carry-over from other donors' samples.

In its sample, this clonotype was seen many times. The chain combines TRBV12-3 or TRBV12-4 with TRBJ2-7; 8 positions match TRBD1. Trimming took 6 bases from V and 9 from J; bases not matched to a gene: 10. This CDR3 is 13 amino acids long. CDR3 protein: CASSLGTGAMQYF. The CDR3 DNA sequence: TGTGCCAGCAGCCTCGGGACAGGCGCCATGCAGTACTTC.

This clonotype was picked up many times. The chain couples TRBV28 to TRBJ1-5, with TRBD1 as a possible D gene (5 bases). CDR1 is MDHEN and CDR2 is SYDVKM in the germline V gene. V lost 6 bases and J lost 3, with 12 bases in between. The CDR3 covers 14 residues. DNA of the CDR3: TGTGCCAGCAGAGAGGGACGGCACAATCAGCCCCAGCATTTT. It translates to CASREGRHNQPQHF.

V is TRBV7-8 and J is TRBJ2-1; TRBD1 matches at 11 bases. J gave up 2 bases and V 0 bases, and 3 bases lay outside the gene matches. The germline CDR1 and CDR2 sequences are SGHVS and FQNEAQ. This CDR3 spans 17 amino acids. The CDR3 nucleotides read TGTGCCAGCAGCTTAGCGAGGACAGGGGGCACCTACAATGAGCAGTTCTTC. Its protein is CASSLARTGGTYNEQFF. The full variable domain, rest sourced from reference TRBV7-8 and TRBJ2-1, is GAGVSQSPRYKVAKRGQDVALRCDPISGHVSLFWYQQALGQGPEFLTYFQNEAQLDKSGLPSDRFFAERPEGSVSTLKIQRTQQEDSAVYLCASSLARTGGTYNEQFFGPGTRLTVL.

V gene TRBV20-1 combines with J gene TRBJ2-5, with TRBD2 matching 7 bases. V dropped 4 bases and J dropped 5; count of bases not matched to a gene: 4. Germline CDR1 DFQATT, CDR2 SNEGSKA (reference sequence). The CDR3 sequence is 12 residues long. In DNA form, the CDR3 reads TGCAGTGCTAAGACTAGCTGGGAGACCCAGTACTTC. Translated, it gives CSAKTSWETQYF.

In this sample, this clonotype turned up many times. The CDR3, as DNA: TGTGCCAGCAGTCCTCGAAGAGAAGAGACCCAGTACTTC. Amino acid sequence: CASSPRREETQYF. This chain connects TRBV6-5 to TRBJ2-5; unclear D gene. From germline, CDR1 is MNHEY and CDR2 SVGAGI. V gave up 5 bases and J gave up 3 bases, with 10 bases separating them. The length of the CDR3 is 13 residues.

With respect to this clonotype: A junction end diverges from the germline sequence, so it may reflect a read error. The chain joins TRBV6-5 to TRBJ2-5; 8 bases align to TRBD1. In germline, CDR1 is MNHEY, CDR2 SVGAGI. The CDR3 length is 13 residues. The chain's CDR3 is CASRTGVGETQCF. The CDR3 DNA reads TGTGCCAGCAGGACAGGGGTTGGAGAGACCCAGTGCTTC.

This clonotype was picked up many times. The chain is built from TRBV2 and TRBJ1-4; D is unclear. This CDR3 contains 14 residues. V gave up 4 bases and J gave up 8 bases, with 14 bases separating them. The V gene's germline CDR1 is SNHLY and CDR2 FYNNEI. CDR3 DNA: TGTGCCAGCAGTGCTATAGGAGTAGGGGAAAAACTGTTTTTT. This encodes CASSAIGVGEKLFF.

In this sample, this clonotype turned up many times. V is TRBV7-2 and J is TRBJ2-2, with D possibly TRBD1 on 5 matching bases. Per germline, CDR1 SGHTA and CDR2 FQGNSA. This CDR3 has 14 amino acids. With 5 bases removed from V and 5 bases from J, the gap between germline ends came to 12 bases. The CDR3 protein is CASSPRVRTGELFF. The CDR3 DNA reads TGTGCCAGCAGCCCCAGGGTTAGGACCGGGGAGCTGTTTTTT.

This clonotype has at least ten counts. This chain uses TRBV11-3 with TRBJ1-1; D not resolved. Between the trimmed V and J ends, which lost 5 bases and 0 bases, there was a span of 10 bases. CDR3 length: 14 residues. Germline V gene sequence: CDR1 SGHNT, CDR2 YENEEA. CDR3 sequence reads: CASSPDGLNTEAFF. The DNA of the CDR3 is TGTGCCAGCAGCCCCGACGGGTTGAACACTGAAGCTTTCTTT.

This chain links TRBV29-1 with TRBJ2-4; D is uncertain. Germline V lookup: CDR1 SQVTM, CDR2 ANQGSEA. The germline V and J ends were trimmed by 3 bases and 0 bases, with 6 bases remaining between them. The CDR3 totals 13 residues. The CDR3 region is CSVEWGAKNIQYF. CDR3 DNA: TGCAGCGTTGAGTGGGGAGCCAAAAACATTCAGTACTTC.

This chain links TRBV11-3 with TRBJ1-4; possibly TRBD1 for D (6 bases). The CDR3 spans 14 residues. Germline V gene sequence: CDR1 SGHNT, CDR2 YENEEA. The V gene lost 5 bases and the J gene lost 8 bases, with 15 bases spanning the gap. The CDR3 sequence: CASSQGGTSEKLFF. The CDR3 coding sequence is TGTGCCAGCAGCCAAGGGGGTACGTCGGAAAAACTGTTTTTT.

The J gene is TRBJ2-7, the V gene TRBV19, with D possibly TRBD2 on 5 matching bases. This CDR3 spans 13 amino acids. CDR1 LNHDA and CDR2 SQIVND come from the germline V gene (reference sequence). V dropped 1 base and J dropped 3 bases, with 7 bases sitting between them. CDR3 nucleotide sequence: TGTGCCAGTAGTATAGCCCGGGACTACGAGCAGTACTTC. Translating gives CASSIARDYEQYF.

This clonotype was observed a handful of times. V is TRBV20-1 and J is TRBJ2-5; 8 nucleotides line up with TRBD2. Germline CDR1 reads DFQATT; CDR2 reads SNEGSKA (reference sequence). The CDR3 covers 16 residues. V gave up 5 bases and J gave up 1 base; unmatched junction bases: 12. CDR3 nucleotide sequence: TGCAGTGCTGGGGGAGAGAGCGGGGGACCCCAAGAGACCCAGTACTTC. Protein: CSAGGESGGPQETQYF.

This clonotype was detected a few times. The V and J genes are TRBV20-1 and TRBJ2-7, with 9 nucleotides matching TRBD2. Trimming took 1 base from V and 0 from J; bases not matched to a gene: 7. The CDR3 has 16 residues. The germline V gene encodes CDR1 DFQATT and CDR2 SNEGSKA (reference sequence). CDR3 nucleotide sequence: TGCAGTGCTAGAGTTCAGACTAGCGGAGGCTCCTACGAGCAGTACTTC. Protein sequence: CSARVQTSGGSYEQYF.

The chain combines TRBV10-3 with TRBJ2-3; TRBD2 matches at 11 bases. Germline V gene sequence: CDR1 ENHRY, CDR2 SYGVKD. V lost 5 bases to trimming and J lost 4 bases; unmatched junction nucleotides: 2. This CDR3 is built from 14 residues. CDR3 sequence: CAISTSGGPDTQYF. DNA for the CDR3: TGTGCCATCAGTACTAGCGGGGGACCAGATACGCAGTATTTT.

This clonotype was counted ten times or more. The chain carries TRBV7-9 and TRBJ1-4; perhaps TRBD1 as D (5 bases). Trimming stripped 4 bases from V and 15 bases from J, with 15 bases between. This CDR3 comprises 12 residues. The germline V gene encodes CDR1 SEHNR and CDR2 FQNEAQ (reference sequence). CDR3 bases: TGTGCCAGCAGCTCAAGGGGATCTCGGGTGTTTTTT. It is translated as CASSSRGSRVFF. Together with reference TRBV7-9 and TRBJ1-4, the CDR3 gives the full variable domain: DTGVSQNPRHKITKRGQNVTFRCDPISEHNRLYWYRQTLGQGPEFLTYFQNEAQLEKSRLLSDRFSAERPKGSFSTLEIQRTEQGDSAMYLCASSSRGSRVFFGSGTQLSVL.

This clonotype was counted many times. This chain connects TRBV24-1 to TRBJ1-5; perhaps TRBD1 as D (5 bases). Germline V gives CDR1 KGHDR, CDR2 SFDVKD. The CDR3 covers 15 residues. Trimming took 7 bases from V and 3 from J, leaving 15 bases between them. The CDR3 region has the DNA TGTGCCACCAGCCCCCCGGGGCCGACCAATCAGCCCCAGCATTTT. It encodes CATSPPGPTNQPQHF.

This clonotype was picked up many times. The CDR3 nucleotides read TGTGCCAGCAGCCTAGCGGGAGTAACGTACAATGAGCAGTTCTTC. Amino acids: CASSLAGVTYNEQFF. The chain combines TRBV12-3 or TRBV12-4 with TRBJ2-1, with 10 positions matching TRBD2. The CDR3 runs 15 residues. V lost 6 bases to trimming and J lost 4 bases; unmatched junction nucleotides: 6.

This clonotype appeared many times. The rearrangement joins TRBV12-3 or TRBV12-4 to TRBJ1-1, with TRBD1 as a possible D gene (5 bases). CDR3 size: 14 residues. Deletions cut 4 bases from V and 1 base from J, with 10 bases between. The DNA for the CDR3 is TGTGCCAGCAGTTATACCCAGGGGAACACTGAAGCTTTCTTT. Translation: CASSYTQGNTEAFF.

The table lists this clonotype with a few counts. The chain couples TRBV6-2 or TRBV6-3 to TRBJ1-1; D not certain. Trimming stripped 3 bases from V and 4 bases from J, with 15 bases between. Germline V lookup: CDR1 MNHEY, CDR2 SVGEGT. CDR3 length: 15 residues. The CDR3 loop reads CASSYRAGVSTEAFF. The DNA for the CDR3 is TGTGCCAGCAGTTATCGGGCTGGGGTGAGCACTGAAGCTTTCTTT.

This clonotype was seen repeatedly, ten times or more. The chain combines TRBV19 with TRBJ1-1; 7 nucleotides line up with TRBD1. Germline V gives CDR1 LNHDA, CDR2 SQIVND (reference sequence). This CDR3 region has 14 residues. V shed 3 bases, J shed 7 bases, and the junction held 8 bases outside the gene matches. CDR3 sequence reads: CASSITQGYSEAFF. Here the CDR3 DNA reads TGTGCCAGTAGTATTACACAGGGGTACAGTGAAGCTTTCTTT.

This clonotype was seen more than once but under ten times. This may be a read error: a much more frequent sequence differs by one nucleotide. The V and J genes are TRBV14 and TRBJ2-5, with no clear D. The germline V gene encodes CDR1 SGHDN and CDR2 FVKESK. This CDR3 spans 12 amino acids. V lost 3 bases, J lost 0 bases, and 2 bases lay in between. The CDR3 is CASSHYQETQYF. The CDR3 nucleotides read TGTGCCAGCAGCCACTACCAAGAGACCCAGTACTTC. Full variable domain (outside the CDR3, taken from reference TRBV14 and TRBJ2-5): EAGVTQFPSHSVIEKGQTVTLRCDPISGHDNLYWYRRVMGKEIKFLLHFVKESKQDESGMPNNRFLAERTGGTYSTLKVQPAELEDSGVYFCASSHYQETQYFGPGTRLLVL.

This clonotype was seen at least ten times. The chain recombines TRBV28 with TRBJ1-1, with unresolved D. V was shortened by 2 bases and J by 2 bases, with 15 bases between the two germline ends. Germline V gene sequence: CDR1 MDHEN, CDR2 SYDVKM. The CDR3 sequence is 16 residues long. In DNA form, the CDR3 reads TGTGCCAGCAGTTTAGGAGGGCCTGTAGAAAACACTGAAGCTTTCTTT. Its protein product is CASSLGGPVENTEAFF.

In its sample, this clonotype was seen many times. This sequence joins TRBV7-2 and TRBJ1-3, with D possibly TRBD1 on 6 matching bases. V dropped 1 base and J dropped 2 bases, with 9 bases sitting between them. CDR1 and CDR2 (germline): SGHTA, FQGNSA. The CDR3 is 15 amino acids. DNA for the CDR3: TGTGCCAGCAGCTTAGGAACAGGGACTGGAAACACCATATATTTT. As protein: CASSLGTGTGNTIYF.

In this sample, this clonotype is medium-sized. The DNA of the CDR3 is TGTGCCAGCAGCTCCTACGGGGCAGCCGGGAACATTCAGTACTTC. It yields the protein CASSSYGAAGNIQYF. The chain combines TRBV7-8 with TRBJ2-4, with D perhaps assigned TRBD1 or TRBD2 (5 bases each). V dropped 4 bases and J dropped 7 bases, with 17 bases sitting between them. The CDR3 consists of 15 residues. CDR1 SGHVS and CDR2 FQNEAQ come from the germline V gene.

The chain employs TRBV24-1 and TRBJ2-2; TRBD1 matches at 8 bases. With V trimmed by 7 bases and J by 6 bases, 3 bases remained unmatched. The length of the CDR3 is 13 residues. Germline CDR1 KGHDR, CDR2 SFDVKD. CDR3 sequence reads: CATRQGAAGELFF. The CDR3 DNA follows: TGTGCCACCAGGCAGGGGGCCGCCGGGGAGCTGTTTTTT.

The table lists this clonotype with many counts. The chain joins TRBV20-1 to TRBJ2-2; the match to TRBD2 covers 9 bases. The length of the CDR3 is 15 residues. With 3 bases clipped from V and 4 bases from J, the junction kept 6 bases outside the gene matches. CDR1 DFQATT and CDR2 SNEGSKA come from the germline V gene (reference sequence). The CDR3 region has the DNA TGCAGTGCTAGTTGGCGGGAGGGTGGCACCGGGGAGCTGTTTTTT. It codes for CSASWREGGTGELFF.